This TCR beta chain was captured by sequencing in a study of chemoradiotherapy in HPV16-positive cancers. Regarding the study as a whole: During treatment, candidate HPV-specific clones and E7-related motifs expanded in tumor. In HPV16-positive patients, HPV-responsive T-cell expansion tracked better recurrence-free survival. HPV-specific T cells were functionally defined from only a couple of HPV16-positive patients.

The CDR3 extends over 12 amino acids. The germline gives CDR1 MDHEN, CDR2 SYDVKM. V dropped 8 bases and J dropped 4 bases, with 11 bases sitting between them. A note on this clone: What it binds is unknown.

Only in-frame clones appear in the TCRdb table, and some are missing; sequencing was by immunoSEQ multiplex PCR. The sample holds under 8,500 clones, 75% to 85% seen once. The sequenced sample was tumor tissue, obtained from a patient who underwent chemoradiotherapy. J is TRBJ1-1 and V is TRBV28, with D tentatively TRBD1 (5 bases). This TCR was sampled from a human donor with HPV-associated anogenital cancer. The CDR3, as DNA: TGTGCCAGCGACAGCATAGCCACTGAAGCTTTCTTT. Protein product: CASDSIATEAFF.